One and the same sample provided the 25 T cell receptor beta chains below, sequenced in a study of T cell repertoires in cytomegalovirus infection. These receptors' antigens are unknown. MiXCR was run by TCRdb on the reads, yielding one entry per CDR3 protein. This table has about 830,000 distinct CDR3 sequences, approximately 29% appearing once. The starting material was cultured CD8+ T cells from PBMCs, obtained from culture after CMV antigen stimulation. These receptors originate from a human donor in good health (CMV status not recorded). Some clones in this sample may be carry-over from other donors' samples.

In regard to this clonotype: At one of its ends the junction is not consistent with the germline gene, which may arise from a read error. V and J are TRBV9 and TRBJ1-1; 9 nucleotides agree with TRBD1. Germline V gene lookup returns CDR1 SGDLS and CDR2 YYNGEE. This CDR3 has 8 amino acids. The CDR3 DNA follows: TGTGCCAGCGGGGACAGGGCCTTT. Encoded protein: CASGDRAF.

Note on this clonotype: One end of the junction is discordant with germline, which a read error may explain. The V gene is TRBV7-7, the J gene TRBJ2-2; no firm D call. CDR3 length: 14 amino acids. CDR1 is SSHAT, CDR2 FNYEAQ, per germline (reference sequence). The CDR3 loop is CASSLLTDTGELFF. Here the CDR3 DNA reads TGTGCTAGCAGCTTATTAACGGACACCGGGGAGCTGTTTTTT.

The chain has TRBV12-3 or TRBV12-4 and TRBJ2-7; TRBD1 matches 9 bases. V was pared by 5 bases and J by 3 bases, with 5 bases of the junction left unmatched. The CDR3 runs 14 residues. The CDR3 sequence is CASSRGQGVYEQYF. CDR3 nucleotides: TGTGCCAGCAGTCGGGGACAGGGCGTCTACGAGCAGTACTTC.

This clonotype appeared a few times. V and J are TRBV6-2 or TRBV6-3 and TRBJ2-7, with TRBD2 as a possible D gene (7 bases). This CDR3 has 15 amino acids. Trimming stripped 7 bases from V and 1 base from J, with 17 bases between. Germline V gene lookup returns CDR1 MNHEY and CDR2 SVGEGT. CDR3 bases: TGTGCCAGCACCACTCCGGGGGGCGGATCCTACGAGCAGTACGTC. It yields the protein CASTTPGGGSYEQYV.

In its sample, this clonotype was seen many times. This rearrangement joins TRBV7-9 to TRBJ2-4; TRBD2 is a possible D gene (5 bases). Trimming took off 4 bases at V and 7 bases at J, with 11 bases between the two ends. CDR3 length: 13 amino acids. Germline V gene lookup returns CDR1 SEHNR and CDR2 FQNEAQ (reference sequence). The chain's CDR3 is CASSSPAGNIQYF. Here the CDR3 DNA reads TGTGCCAGCAGCTCTCCCGCGGGTAACATTCAGTACTTC. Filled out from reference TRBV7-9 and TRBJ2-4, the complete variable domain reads DTGVSQNPRHKITKRGQNVTFRCDPISEHNRLYWYRQTLGQGPEFLTYFQNEAQLEKSRLLSDRFSAERPKGSFSTLEIQRTEQGDSAMYLCASSSPAGNIQYFGAGTRLSVL.

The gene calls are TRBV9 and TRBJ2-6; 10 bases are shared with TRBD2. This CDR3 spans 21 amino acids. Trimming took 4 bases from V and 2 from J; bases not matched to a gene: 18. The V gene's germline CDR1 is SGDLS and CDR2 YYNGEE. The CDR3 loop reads CASSLAYRSGGAPPGANVLTF. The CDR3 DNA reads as TGTGCCAGCAGCCTAGCGTATAGAAGCGGGGGGGCCCCGCCTGGGGCCAACGTCCTGACTTTC.

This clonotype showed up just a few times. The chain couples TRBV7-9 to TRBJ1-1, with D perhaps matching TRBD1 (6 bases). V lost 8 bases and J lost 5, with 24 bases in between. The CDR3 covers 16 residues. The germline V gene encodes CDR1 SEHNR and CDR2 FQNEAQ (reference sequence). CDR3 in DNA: TGTGCCAGCGTCTCGGGCGGGGGGCGATCCTGGACTGAAGCTTTCTTT. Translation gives CASVSGGGRSWTEAFF.

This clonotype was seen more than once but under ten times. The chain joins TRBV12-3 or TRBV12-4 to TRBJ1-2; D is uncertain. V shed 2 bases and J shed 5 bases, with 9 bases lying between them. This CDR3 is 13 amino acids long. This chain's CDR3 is CASSLSPAYGYTF. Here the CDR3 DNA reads TGTGCCAGCAGTTTATCGCCAGCGTATGGCTACACCTTC.

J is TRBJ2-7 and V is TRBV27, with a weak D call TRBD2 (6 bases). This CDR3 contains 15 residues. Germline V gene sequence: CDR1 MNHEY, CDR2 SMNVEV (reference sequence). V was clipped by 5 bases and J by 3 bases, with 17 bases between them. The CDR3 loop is CASSGLAGPHYEQYF. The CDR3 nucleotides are TGTGCCAGCAGTGGTTTGGCGGGGCCGCACTACGAGCAGTACTTC.

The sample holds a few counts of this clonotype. The CDR3, as DNA: TGCGCCAGCAGCCAAGAGGGGCTAGCGGGGGGCCTAGCCAAAAACATTCAGTACTTC. Encoded protein: CASSQEGLAGGLAKNIQYF. V usage is TRBV4-3 and J usage is TRBJ2-4, with 11 bases lining up with TRBD2. The V gene end was trimmed by 0 bases and the J gene end by 0 bases; junction bases not matched to a gene: 7. Germline CDR1 LGHNA, CDR2 YSLEER. This CDR3 is 19 amino acids long.

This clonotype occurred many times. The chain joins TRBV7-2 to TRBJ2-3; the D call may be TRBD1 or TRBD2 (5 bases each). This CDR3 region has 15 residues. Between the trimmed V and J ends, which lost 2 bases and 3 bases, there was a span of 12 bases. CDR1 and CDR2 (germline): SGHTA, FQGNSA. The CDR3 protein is CASSLLGVRTDTQYF. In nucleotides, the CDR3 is TGTGCCAGCAGCTTATTGGGGGTTCGTACAGATACGCAGTATTTT. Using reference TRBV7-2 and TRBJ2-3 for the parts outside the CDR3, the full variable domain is GAGVSQSPSNKVTEKGKDVELRCDPISGHTALYWYRQSLGQGLEFLIYFQGNSAPDKSGLPSDRFSAERTGGSVSTLTIQRTQQEDSAVYLCASSLLGVRTDTQYFGPGTRLTVL.

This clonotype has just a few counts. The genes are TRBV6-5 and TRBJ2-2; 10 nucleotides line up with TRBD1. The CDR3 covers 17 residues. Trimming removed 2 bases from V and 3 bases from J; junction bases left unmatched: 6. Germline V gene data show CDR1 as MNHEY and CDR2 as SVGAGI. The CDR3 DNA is TGTGCCAGCAGTTACGGGGGACAGGGGTTAGACACCGGGGAGCTGTTTTTT. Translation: CASSYGGQGLDTGELFF.

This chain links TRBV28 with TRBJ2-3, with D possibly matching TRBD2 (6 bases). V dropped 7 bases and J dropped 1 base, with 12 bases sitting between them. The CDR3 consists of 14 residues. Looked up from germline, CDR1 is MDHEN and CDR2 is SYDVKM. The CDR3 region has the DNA TGTGCCAGCATCCCTAGGGAGGGCACAGATACGCAGTATTTT. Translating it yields CASIPREGTDTQYF. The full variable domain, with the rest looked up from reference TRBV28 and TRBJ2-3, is DVKVTQSSRYLVKRTGEKVFLECVQDMDHENMFWYRQDPGLGLRLIYFSYDVKMKEKGDIPEGYSVSREKKERFSLILESASTNQTSMYLCASIPREGTDTQYFGPGTRLTVL.

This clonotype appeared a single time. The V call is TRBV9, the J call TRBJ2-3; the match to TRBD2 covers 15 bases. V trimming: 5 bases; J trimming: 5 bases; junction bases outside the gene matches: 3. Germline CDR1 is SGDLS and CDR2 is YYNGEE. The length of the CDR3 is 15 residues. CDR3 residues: CASRGLAGGRDTQYF. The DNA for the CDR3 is TGTGCCAGCAGAGGACTAGCGGGGGGGCGAGATACGCAGTATTTT.

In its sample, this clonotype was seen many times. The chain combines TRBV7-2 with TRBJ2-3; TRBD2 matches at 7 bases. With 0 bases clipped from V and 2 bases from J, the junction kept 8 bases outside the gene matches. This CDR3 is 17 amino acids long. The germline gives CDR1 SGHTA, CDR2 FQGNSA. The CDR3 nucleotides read TGTGCCAGCAGCTTAGCGCGAACGGGGGGTAACACAGATACGCAGTATTTT. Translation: CASSLARTGGNTDTQYF. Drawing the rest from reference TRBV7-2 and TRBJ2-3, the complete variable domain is GAGVSQSPSNKVTEKGKDVELRCDPISGHTALYWYRQSLGQGLEFLIYFQGNSAPDKSGLPSDRFSAERTGGSVSTLTIQRTQQEDSAVYLCASSLARTGGNTDTQYFGPGTRLTVL.

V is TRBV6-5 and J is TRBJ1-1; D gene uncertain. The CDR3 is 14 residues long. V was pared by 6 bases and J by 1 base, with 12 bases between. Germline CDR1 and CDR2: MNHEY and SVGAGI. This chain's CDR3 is CASSPRTQNTEAFF. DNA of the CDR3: TGTGCCAGCAGCCCGCGAACGCAGAACACTGAAGCTTTCTTT.

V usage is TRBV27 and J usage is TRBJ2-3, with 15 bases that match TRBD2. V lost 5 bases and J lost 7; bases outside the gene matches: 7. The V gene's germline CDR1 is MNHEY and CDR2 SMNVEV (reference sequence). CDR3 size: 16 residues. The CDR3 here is CASSAGLAGGTNTQYF. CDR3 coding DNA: TGTGCCAGCAGTGCGGGACTAGCGGGGGGTACGAATACGCAGTATTTT.

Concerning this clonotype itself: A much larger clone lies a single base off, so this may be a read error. The CDR3 region is CASSQHTEVWEAFF. As DNA, the CDR3 is TGTGCCAGCAGCCAGCACACAGAAGTCTGGGAAGCTTTCTTT. This chain connects TRBV4-2 to TRBJ1-1; D gene unclear. The CDR3 loop spans 14 amino acids. Germline CDR1 and CDR2: LGHNA and YNFKEQ. Trimming stripped 3 bases from V and 8 bases from J, with 16 bases between.

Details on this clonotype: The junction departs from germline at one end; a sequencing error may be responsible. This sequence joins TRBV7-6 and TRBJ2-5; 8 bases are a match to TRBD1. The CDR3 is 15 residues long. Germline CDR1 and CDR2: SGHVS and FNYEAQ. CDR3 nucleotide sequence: TGTACCAGCAGCTTGTGGGACAGGACCCAAGAAACCCAGTACTTC. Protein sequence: CTSSLWDRTQETQYF.

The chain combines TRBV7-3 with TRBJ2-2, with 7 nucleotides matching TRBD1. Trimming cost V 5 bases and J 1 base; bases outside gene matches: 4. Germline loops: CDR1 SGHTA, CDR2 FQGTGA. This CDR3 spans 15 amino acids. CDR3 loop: CASSGTVLNTGELFF. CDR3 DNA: TGTGCCAGCAGCGGGACAGTCCTGAACACCGGGGAGCTGTTTTTT.

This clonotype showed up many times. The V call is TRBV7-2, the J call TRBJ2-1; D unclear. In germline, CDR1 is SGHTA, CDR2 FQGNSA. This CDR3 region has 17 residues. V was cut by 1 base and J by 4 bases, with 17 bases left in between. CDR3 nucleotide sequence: TGTGCCAGCAGCTTAGGACGGCGAAATTCAGTTTACAATGAGCAGTTCTTC. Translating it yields CASSLGRRNSVYNEQFF.

The CDR3 is CASSVFSGGPYEQYF. The CDR3 DNA sequence: TGTGCCAGCAGCGTATTTTCCGGGGGACCCTACGAGCAGTACTTC. The rearrangement joins TRBV9 to TRBJ2-7; tentatively, D is TRBD2 (6 bases). V was trimmed by 1 base and J by 2 bases, leaving 13 bases between them. The CDR3 has 15 residues. In germline, CDR1 is SGDLS, CDR2 YYNGEE.

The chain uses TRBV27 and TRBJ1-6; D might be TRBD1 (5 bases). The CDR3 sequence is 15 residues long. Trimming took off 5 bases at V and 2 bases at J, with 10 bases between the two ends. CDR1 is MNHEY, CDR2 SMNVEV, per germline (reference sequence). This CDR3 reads CASSEGAPYNSPLHF. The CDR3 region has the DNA TGTGCCAGCAGTGAAGGGGCGCCCTATAATTCACCCCTCCACTTT.

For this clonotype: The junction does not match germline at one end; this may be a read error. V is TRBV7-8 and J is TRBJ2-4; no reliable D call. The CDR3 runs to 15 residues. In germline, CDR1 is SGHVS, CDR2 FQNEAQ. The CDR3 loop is CASSLSPTAKSIQYF. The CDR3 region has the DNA TGTGCCAGCAGCTTATCGCCCACAGCCAAAAGCATTCAGTACTTC.

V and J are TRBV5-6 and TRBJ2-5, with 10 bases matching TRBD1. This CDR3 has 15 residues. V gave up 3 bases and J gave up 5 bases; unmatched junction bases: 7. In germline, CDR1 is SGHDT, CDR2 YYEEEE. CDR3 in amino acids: CASSSGTGVGETQYF. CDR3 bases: TGTGCCAGCAGCTCCGGGACAGGGGTGGGGGAGACCCAGTACTTC. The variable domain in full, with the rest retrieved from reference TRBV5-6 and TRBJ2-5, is DAGVTQSPTHLIKTRGQQVTLRCSPKSGHDTVSWYQQALGQGPQFIFQYYEEEERQRGNFPDRFSGHQFPNYSSELNVNALLLGDSALYLCASSSGTGVGETQYFGPGTRLLVL.